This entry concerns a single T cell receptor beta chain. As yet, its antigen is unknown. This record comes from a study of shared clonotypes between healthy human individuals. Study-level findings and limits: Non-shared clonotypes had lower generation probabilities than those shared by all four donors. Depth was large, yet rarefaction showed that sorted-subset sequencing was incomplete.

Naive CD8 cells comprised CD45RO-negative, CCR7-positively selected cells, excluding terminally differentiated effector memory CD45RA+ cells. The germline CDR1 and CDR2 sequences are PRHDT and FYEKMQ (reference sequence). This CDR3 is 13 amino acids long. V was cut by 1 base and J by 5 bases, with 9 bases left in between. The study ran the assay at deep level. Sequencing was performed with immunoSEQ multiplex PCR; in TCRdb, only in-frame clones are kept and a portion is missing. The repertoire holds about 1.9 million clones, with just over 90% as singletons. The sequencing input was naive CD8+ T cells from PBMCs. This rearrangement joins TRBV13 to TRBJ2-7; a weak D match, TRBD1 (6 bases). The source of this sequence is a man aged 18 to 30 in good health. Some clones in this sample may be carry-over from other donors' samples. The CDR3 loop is CASSLAGAHEQYF. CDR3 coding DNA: TGTGCCAGCAGCTTAGCAGGGGCTCACGAGCAGTACTTC.